Below, 4 T cell receptor beta chains from the same sample are listed, as sequenced in a study of cytomegalovirus exposure and HLA in healthy donors. Vbeta (60) and Jbeta (13) primers were used in the PCR. The data were produced by immunoSEQ multiplex PCR, yet TCRdb's version contains in-frame clones alone and is incomplete. The table includes fewer than 150,000 clones, 75% to 80% detected once. Sequencing was performed on PBMCs. These TCRs come from a woman aged 40 to 55 in good health and CMV-seropositive.

The chain carries TRBV11-2 and TRBJ2-7, with 11 bases lining up with TRBD2. The trim removed 2 bases at V and 4 bases at J, leaving 4 bases unmatched. The CDR3 spans 15 residues. CDR1 and CDR2 (germline): SGHAT, FQNNGV. The CDR3 is CASSLSSGGGYEQYF. Written as DNA, the CDR3 is TGTGCCAGCAGCTTAAGTAGCGGGGGGGGTTACGAGCAGTACTTC.

V is TRBV10-1 and J is TRBJ2-7; D may be TRBD2 (6 bases). The CDR3 spans 12 residues. Germline loops: CDR1 WNHNN, CDR2 SYGVQD (reference sequence). Trimming stripped 4 bases from V and 3 bases from J, with 7 bases between. The CDR3 DNA reads as TGCGCCAGCAGTGCCGGGGGCTACGAGCAGTACTTC. Residues: CASSAGGYEQYF.

The chain couples TRBV30 to TRBJ2-5, with D tentatively TRBD1 (5 bases). Per germline, CDR1 GTSNPN and CDR2 SVGIG (reference sequence). V was shortened by 7 bases and J by 6 bases, with 15 bases between the two germline ends. The CDR3 is 12 amino acids. The CDR3 reads CASLRGSQTQYF. CDR3 nucleotide sequence: TGTGCCTCCCTAAGGGGTTCACAGACCCAGTACTTC.

This chain connects TRBV6-4 to TRBJ2-3; 10 bases map to TRBD2. Germline CDR1 and CDR2: MRHNA and SNTAGT. The CDR3 is 16 residues long. Losses at the gene ends were 3 bases for V and 0 bases for J; bases not matched to a gene: 3. The CDR3: CASSDATSGSTDTQYF. The CDR3 DNA reads as TGTGCCAGCAGTGATGCGACTAGCGGGAGCACAGATACGCAGTATTTT.